This TCR beta chain appears in the sequencing data of a study of blood T cell repertoires in COVID-19 (dated by TCRdb to 2018 to 2021). Describing the broader study: Samples covering the acute and convalescent phases of COVID-19 were provided by collaborators in the United States, Italy and Spain. The prospective study material was composed of cDNA or gDNA derived from T cells, B-cell-depleted T cells, or PBMCs. Samples were obtained from the ongoing ImmuneRACE study (first 160 participants) and from 1,200 or so subjects provided by 6 global collaborators. Subjects who had been exposed to COVID-19, were actively infected with it, or had recovered from it provided the deeply sampled blood TCRbeta repertoires that made up the dataset. A de-identified subject ID, COVID-19 status, age in years and sex were almost always included in the sample metadata. HLA class I and class II types, where available, came from metadata supplied by the sample provider rather than from assay-based typing. The repertoires were released in a freely available public database intended as a resource for research on the immune response to SARS-CoV-2.

The full study reports these points: The amount of clinical and demographic metadata varied by source and participant and was provided uncurated.

TCRbeta CDR3 regions were amplified from genomic DNA using the immunoSEQ Assay, a bias-controlled multiplex PCR. As for how the authors treated the data: The number of nucleated cells in each sample was estimated from the amplification of reference gene primers within the assay. To quantify the absolute abundance of each unique TCRbeta CDR3 rearrangement, sequence reads were collapsed and filtered. For each sample, productive Simpson clonality was calculated by taking the square root of Simpson's diversity index across productive rearrangements. The clones in this table, taken by TCRdb from immuneACCESS, are in-frame only. Not every clone is retained; where verified, under half of the shortfall comes from an unresolved V gene, and the cause of the rest is unknown. The DNA gave D and trimming, while V, J and clone size come from that table. This sample has roughly 150,000 clones in its table, and more than 75% of those were observed once. The ten most abundant clones make up roughly a sixth of the sample.

The collaborating institutions used their own protocols to collect whole blood in K2EDTA tubes. For TCRbeta analysis, collaborators shipped samples as frozen whole blood, isolated PBMCs, or DNA extracted from either of those sample types. Regarding this clone: Its antigen is not yet known. Qualities for individual bases were not recorded, and no much larger clone is one base off. This sample includes further DNA sequences coding for the same CDR3.

The CDR3 has 14 amino acids, counting the end cysteine and phenylalanine. Only the CDR3 DNA is retained, 42 bases long and in frame from the first base. V is clipped by 0 bases and J by 1 base, and the sequence between their germline boundaries is 7 bases long. CDR1 and CDR2 (SGHRS, YFSETQ) derive from the germline V gene. The TCR originated in a man aged 60 to 69 with active or convalescent COVID-19. Sequencing input: peripheral blood. The chain was built from TRBV5-1 and TRBJ1-1; D gene: possibly TRBD1, on 5 matching bases. The CDR3 protein is CASSLATGNTEAFF. The sequenced DNA is TGCGCCAGCAGCTTGGCAACAGGGAACACTGAAGCTTTCTTT.